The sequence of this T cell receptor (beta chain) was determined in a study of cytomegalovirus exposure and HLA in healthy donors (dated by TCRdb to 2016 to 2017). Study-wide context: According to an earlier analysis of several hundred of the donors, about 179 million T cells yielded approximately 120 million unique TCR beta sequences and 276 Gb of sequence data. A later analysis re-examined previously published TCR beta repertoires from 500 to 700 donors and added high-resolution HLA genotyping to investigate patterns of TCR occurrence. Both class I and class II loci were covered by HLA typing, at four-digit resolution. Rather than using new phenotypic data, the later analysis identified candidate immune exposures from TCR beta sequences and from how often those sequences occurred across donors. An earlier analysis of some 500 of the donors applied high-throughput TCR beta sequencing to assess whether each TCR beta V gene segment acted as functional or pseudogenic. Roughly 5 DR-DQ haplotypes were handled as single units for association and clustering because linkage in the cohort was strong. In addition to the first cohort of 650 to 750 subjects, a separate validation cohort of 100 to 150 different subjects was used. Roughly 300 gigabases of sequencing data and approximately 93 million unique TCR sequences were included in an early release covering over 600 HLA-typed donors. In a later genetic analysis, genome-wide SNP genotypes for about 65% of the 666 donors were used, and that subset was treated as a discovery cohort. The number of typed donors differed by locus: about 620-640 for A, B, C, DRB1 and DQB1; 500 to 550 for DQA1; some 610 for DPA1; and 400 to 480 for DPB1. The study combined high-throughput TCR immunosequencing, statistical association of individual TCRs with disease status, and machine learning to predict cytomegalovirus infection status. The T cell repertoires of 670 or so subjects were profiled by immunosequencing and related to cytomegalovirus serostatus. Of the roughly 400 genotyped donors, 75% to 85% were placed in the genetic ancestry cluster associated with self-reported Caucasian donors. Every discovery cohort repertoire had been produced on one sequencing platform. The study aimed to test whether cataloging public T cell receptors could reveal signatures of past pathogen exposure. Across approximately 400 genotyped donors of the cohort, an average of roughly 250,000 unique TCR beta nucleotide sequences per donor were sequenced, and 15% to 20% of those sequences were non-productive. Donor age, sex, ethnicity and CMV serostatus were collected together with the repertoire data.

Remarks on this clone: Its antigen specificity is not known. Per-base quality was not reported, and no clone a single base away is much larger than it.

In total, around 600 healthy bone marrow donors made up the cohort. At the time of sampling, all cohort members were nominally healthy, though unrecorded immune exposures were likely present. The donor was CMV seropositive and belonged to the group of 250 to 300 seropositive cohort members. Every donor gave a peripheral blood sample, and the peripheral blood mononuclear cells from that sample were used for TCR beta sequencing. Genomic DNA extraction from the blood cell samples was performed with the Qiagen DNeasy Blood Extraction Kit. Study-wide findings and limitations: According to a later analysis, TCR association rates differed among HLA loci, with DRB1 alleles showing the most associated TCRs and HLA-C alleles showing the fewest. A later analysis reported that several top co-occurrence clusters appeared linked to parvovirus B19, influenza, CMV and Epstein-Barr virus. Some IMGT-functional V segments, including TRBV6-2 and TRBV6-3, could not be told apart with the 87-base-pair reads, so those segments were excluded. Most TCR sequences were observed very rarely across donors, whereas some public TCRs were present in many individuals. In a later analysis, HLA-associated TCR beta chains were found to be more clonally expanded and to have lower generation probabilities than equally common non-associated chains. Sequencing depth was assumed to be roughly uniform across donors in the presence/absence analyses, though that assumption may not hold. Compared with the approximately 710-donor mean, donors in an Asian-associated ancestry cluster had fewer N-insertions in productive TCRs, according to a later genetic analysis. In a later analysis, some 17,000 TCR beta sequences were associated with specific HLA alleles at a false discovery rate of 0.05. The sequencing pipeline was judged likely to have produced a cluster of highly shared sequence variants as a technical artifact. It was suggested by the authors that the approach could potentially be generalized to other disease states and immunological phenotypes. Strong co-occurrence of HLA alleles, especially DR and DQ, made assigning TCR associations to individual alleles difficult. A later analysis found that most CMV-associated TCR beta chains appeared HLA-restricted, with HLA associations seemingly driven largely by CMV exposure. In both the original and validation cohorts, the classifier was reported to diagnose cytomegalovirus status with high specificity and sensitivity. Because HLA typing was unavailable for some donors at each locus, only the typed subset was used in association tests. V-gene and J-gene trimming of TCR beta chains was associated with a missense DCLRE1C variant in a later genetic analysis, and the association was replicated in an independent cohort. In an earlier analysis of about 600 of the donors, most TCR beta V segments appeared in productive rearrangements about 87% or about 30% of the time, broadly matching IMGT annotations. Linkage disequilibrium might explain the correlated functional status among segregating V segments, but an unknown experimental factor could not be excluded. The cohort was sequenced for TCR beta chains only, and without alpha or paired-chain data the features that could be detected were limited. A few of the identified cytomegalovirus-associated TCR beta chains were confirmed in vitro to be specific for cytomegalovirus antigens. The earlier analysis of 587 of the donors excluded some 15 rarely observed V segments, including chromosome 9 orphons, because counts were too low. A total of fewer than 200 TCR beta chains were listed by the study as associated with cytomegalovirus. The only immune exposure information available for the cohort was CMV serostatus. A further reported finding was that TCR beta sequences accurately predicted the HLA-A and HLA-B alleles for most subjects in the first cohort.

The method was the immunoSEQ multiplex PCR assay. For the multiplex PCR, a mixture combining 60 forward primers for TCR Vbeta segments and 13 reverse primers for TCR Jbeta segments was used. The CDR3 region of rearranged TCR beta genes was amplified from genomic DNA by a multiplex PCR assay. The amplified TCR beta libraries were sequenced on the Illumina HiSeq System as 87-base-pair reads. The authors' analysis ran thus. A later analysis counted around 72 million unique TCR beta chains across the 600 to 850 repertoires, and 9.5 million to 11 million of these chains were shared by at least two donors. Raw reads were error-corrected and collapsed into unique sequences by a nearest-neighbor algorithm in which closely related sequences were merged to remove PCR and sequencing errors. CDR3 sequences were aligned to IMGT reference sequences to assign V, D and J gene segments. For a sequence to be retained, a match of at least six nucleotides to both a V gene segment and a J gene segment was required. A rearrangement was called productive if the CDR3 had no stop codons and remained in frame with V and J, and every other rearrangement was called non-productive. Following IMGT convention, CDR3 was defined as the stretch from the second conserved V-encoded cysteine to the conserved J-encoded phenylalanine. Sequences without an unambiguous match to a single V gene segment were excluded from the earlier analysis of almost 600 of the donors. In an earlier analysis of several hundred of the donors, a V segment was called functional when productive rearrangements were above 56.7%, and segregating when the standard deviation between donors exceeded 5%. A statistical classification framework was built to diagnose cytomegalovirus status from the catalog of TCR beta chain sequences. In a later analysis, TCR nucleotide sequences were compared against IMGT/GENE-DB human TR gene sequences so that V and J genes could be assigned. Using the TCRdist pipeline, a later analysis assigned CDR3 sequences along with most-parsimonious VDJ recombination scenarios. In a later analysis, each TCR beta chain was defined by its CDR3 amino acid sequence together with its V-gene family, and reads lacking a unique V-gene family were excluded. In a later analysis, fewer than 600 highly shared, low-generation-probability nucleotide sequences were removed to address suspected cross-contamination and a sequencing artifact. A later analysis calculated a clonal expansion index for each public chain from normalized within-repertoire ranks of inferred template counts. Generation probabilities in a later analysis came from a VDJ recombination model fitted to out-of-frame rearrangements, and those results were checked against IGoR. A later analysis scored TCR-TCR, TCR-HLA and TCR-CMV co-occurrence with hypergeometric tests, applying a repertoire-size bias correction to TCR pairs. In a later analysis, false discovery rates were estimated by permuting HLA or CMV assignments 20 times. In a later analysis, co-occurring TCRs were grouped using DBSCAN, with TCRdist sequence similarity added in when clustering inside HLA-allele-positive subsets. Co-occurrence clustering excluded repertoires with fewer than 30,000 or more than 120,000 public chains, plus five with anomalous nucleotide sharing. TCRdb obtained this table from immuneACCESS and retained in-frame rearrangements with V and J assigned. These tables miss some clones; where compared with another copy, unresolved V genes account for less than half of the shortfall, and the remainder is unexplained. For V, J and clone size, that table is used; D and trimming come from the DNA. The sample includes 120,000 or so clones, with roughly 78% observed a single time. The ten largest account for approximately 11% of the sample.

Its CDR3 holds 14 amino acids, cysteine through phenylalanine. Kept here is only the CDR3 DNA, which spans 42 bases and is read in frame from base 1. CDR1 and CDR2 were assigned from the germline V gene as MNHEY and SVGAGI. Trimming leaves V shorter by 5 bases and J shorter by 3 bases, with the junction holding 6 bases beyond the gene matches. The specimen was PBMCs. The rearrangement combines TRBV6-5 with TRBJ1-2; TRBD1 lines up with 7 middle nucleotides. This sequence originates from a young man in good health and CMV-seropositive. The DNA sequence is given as TGTGCCAGCAGTCCGTGGCAGGGGGACTATGGCTACACCTTC. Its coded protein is CASSPWQGDYGYTF.